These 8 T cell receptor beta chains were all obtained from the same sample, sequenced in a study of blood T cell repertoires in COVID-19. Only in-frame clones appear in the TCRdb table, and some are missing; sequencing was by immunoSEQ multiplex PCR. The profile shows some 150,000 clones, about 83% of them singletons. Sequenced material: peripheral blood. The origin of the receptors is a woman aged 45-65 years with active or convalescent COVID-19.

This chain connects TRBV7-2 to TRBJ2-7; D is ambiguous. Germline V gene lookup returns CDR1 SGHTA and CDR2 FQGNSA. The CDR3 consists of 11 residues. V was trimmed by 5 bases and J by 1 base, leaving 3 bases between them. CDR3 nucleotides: TGTGCCAGCAGCCCTTCCTACGAGCAGTACTTC. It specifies CASSPSYEQYF.

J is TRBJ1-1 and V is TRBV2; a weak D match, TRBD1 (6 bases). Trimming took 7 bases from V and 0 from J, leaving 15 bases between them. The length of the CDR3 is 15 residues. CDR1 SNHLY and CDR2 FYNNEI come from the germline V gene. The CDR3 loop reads CASTFPGTMNTEAFF. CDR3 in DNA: TGTGCCAGCACCTTTCCCGGGACAATGAACACTGAAGCTTTCTTT.

The CDR3 nucleotides read TGTGCCAGCAGCGCCCGAAGACAGGGGGGATACACCTTC. It codes for CASSARRQGGYTF. This sequence joins TRBV3-1 (or the pseudogene TRBV3-2) and TRBJ1-2; 9 bases align to TRBD1. The CDR3 loop spans 13 amino acids. Germline loops: CDR1 LGHDT, CDR2 YNNKEL (reference sequence). V was clipped by 5 bases and J by 11 bases; unmatched bases: 9.

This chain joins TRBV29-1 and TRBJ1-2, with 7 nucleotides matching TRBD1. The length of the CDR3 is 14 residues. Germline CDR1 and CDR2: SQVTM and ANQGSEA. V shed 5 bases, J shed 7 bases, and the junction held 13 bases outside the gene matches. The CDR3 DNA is TGCAGCGTTCTACCCGGGACAGTGGATGGTGGCTACACCTTC. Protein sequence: CSVLPGTVDGGYTF.

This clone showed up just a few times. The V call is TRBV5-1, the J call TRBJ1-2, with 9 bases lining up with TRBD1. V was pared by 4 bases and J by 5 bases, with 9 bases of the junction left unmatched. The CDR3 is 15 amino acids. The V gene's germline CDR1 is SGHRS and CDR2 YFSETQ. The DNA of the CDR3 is TGCGCCAGCAGCGACGGACAGGGGAATTGGTATGGCTACACCTTC. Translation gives CASSDGQGNWYGYTF.

For the CDR3, the DNA is TGTGCCAGCAGCCCGGATCCGGGACACCACACTGAAGCTTTCTTT. Its translation is CASSPDPGHHTEAFF. The chain is built from TRBV7-3 and TRBJ1-1, with D tentatively TRBD1 (6 bases). This CDR3 region has 15 residues. Germline CDR1 and CDR2: SGHTA and FQGTGA. The V end lost 5 bases, the J end lost 3 bases, and 16 bases lay between the germline ends.

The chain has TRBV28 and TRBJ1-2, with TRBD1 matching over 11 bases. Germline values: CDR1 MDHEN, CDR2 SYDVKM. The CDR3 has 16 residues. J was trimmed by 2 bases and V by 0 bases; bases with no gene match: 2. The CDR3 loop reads CASSLWRDRGNYGYTF. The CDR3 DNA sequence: TGTGCCAGCAGTTTATGGCGGGACAGGGGGAACTATGGCTACACCTTC.

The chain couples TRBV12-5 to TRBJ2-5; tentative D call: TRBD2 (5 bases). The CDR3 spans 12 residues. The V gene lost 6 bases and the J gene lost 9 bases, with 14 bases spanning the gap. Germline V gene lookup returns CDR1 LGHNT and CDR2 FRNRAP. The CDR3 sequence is CASGLNNGAQYF. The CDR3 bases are TGTGCTAGTGGCCTCAATAACGGGGCCCAGTACTTC.